The 24 T cell receptor beta chains listed next were all sequenced from one sample in a study of somatic mutations in cytotoxic T cells in rheumatoid arthritis. Profiling relied on immunoSEQ multiplex PCR, and the TCRdb table lists in-frame clones only, not all of them. The table lists about 16,000 clones, approximately 82% of them singletons. The sequencing sample was made of CD8+ T cells sorted from blood. Receptor source: a woman between 50 and 59 years old with rheumatoid arthritis.

This chain joins TRBV9 and TRBJ2-1, with TRBD2 matching 7 bases. Germline V lookup: CDR1 SGDLS, CDR2 YYNGEE. Germline trimming cut 2 bases from V and 10 bases from J; bases unmatched to any gene: 12. The CDR3 runs to 15 residues. The CDR3: CASSVTGTGREEQFF. The CDR3 DNA sequence: TGTGCCAGCAGCGTCACTGGGACGGGGCGGGAGGAGCAGTTCTTC.

The chain has TRBV7-9 and TRBJ2-1; TRBD1 might be the D (5 bases). Trimming pared 4 bases from V and 5 bases from J, leaving 12 bases between. Germline CDR1 and CDR2: SEHNR and FQNEAQ (reference sequence). The CDR3 has 14 amino acids. The CDR3 DNA is TGTGCCAGCAGCTCGCGGTTAGGGGACAATGAGCAGTTCTTC. This encodes CASSSRLGDNEQFF.

The chain recombines TRBV6-1 with TRBJ1-1; D is perhaps TRBD1 (5 bases). This CDR3 is 12 amino acids long. Germline V lookup: CDR1 MNHNS, CDR2 SASEGT. The V gene lost 8 bases and the J gene lost 6 bases, with 13 bases spanning the gap. This CDR3 reads CASRTIPPEAFF. CDR3 nucleotides: TGTGCCAGCCGGACAATACCCCCTGAAGCTTTCTTT.

The chain couples TRBV6-5 to TRBJ2-7; D ambiguous. This CDR3 has 13 amino acids. Trimming left V 0 bases short and J 4 bases short, with 7 bases between. CDR1 MNHEY and CDR2 SVGAGI come from the germline V gene. CDR3 sequence reads: CASSYSDRYEQYF. For the CDR3, the DNA is TGTGCCAGCAGTTACTCGGACCGTTACGAGCAGTACTTC.

This chain uses TRBV6-5 with TRBJ2-2, with 7 positions matching TRBD2. CDR3 length: 13 residues. The ends lost 4 bases at V and 6 bases at J; junction bases unmatched: 2. The V gene's germline CDR1 is MNHEY and CDR2 SVGAGI. CDR3 sequence: CASSSRGAGELFF. The CDR3 DNA sequence: TGTGCCAGCAGTTCCCGGGGGGCCGGGGAGCTGTTTTTT.

In nucleotides, the CDR3 is TGTGCCAGCGCACCTGCGCCAGCTAACTATGGCTACACCTTC. This encodes CASAPAPANYGYTF. The chain combines TRBV27 with TRBJ1-2; D uncertain. Germline V CDR1 and CDR2: MNHEY, SMNVEV (reference sequence). The ends were cut back, 8 bases at V and 0 bases at J, with 13 bases in the middle. This CDR3 is 14 amino acids long.

This rearrangement joins TRBV27 to TRBJ2-1, with 12 bases lining up with TRBD2. The CDR3 runs 16 residues. Germline loops: CDR1 MNHEY, CDR2 SMNVEV (reference sequence). V gave up 6 bases and J gave up 3 bases; unmatched junction bases: 6. CDR3 coding DNA: TGTGCCAGCAGCCGGGGACTAGCGGGCCTCTACAATGAGCAGTTCTTC. This translates into CASSRGLAGLYNEQFF.

V and J are TRBV5-6 and TRBJ2-5; TRBD2 aligns across 9 bases. This CDR3 comprises 16 residues. Germline loops: CDR1 SGHDT, CDR2 YYEEEE. With V trimmed by 2 bases and J by 4 bases, 9 bases remained unmatched. The CDR3 is CASSLSGRRIPETQYF. The CDR3 region has the DNA TGTGCCAGCAGCTTAAGCGGGAGGCGGATCCCAGAGACCCAGTACTTC.

J is TRBJ1-2 and V is TRBV7-9; 11 bases are a match to TRBD1. The CDR3 covers 14 residues. Germline V CDR1 and CDR2: SEHNR, FQNEAQ (reference sequence). J gave up 6 bases and V 1 base, and 1 base lay outside the gene matches. The CDR3 sequence: CASSLGTGGNGYTF. The CDR3 DNA is TGTGCCAGCAGCTTAGGGACAGGGGGCAATGGCTACACCTTC. Supplemented by reference TRBV7-9 and TRBJ1-2, the full variable domain reads DTGVSQNPRHKITKRGQNVTFRCDPISEHNRLYWYRQTLGQGPEFLTYFQNEAQLEKSRLLSDRFSAERPKGSFSTLEIQRTEQGDSAMYLCASSLGTGGNGYTFGSGTRLTVV.

The rearrangement joins TRBV13 to TRBJ2-1; 10 nucleotides agree with TRBD2. The CDR3 spans 20 residues. Unmatched junction bases numbered 12, after V lost 1 base and J lost 0 bases. Germline V gene lookup returns CDR1 PRHDT and CDR2 FYEKMQ (reference sequence). The CDR3 DNA is TGTGCCAGCAGCTTAGCCCGGGGGAGTAGCGGGGGGAGCTCCTACAATGAGCAGTTCTTC. Its protein product is CASSLARGSSGGSSYNEQFF. The entire variable domain, with the rest obtained from reference TRBV13 and TRBJ2-1, is as follows: AAGVIQSPRHLIKEKRETATLKCYPIPRHDTVYWYQQGPGQDPQFLISFYEKMQSDKGSIPDRFSAQQFSDYHSELNMSSLELGDSALYFCASSLARGSSGGSSYNEQFFGPGTRLTVL.

In the case of this clone: Different DNA sequences within this sample yield the same CDR3. The rearrangement joins TRBV6-1 to TRBJ1-2; no definite D call. The V gene's germline CDR1 is MNHNS and CDR2 SASEGT. The V end lost 1 base, the J end lost 4 bases, and 4 bases lay between the germline ends. The CDR3 length is 12 residues. The CDR3 here is CASSEVGYGYTF. CDR3 coding DNA: TGTGCCAGCAGTGAAGTCGGCTATGGCTACACCTTC.

J is TRBJ1-2 and V is TRBV7-9; D is unclear. The V gene lost 1 base and the J gene lost 1 base, with 7 bases spanning the gap. Germline V gene sequence: CDR1 SEHNR, CDR2 FQNEAQ (reference sequence). The CDR3 contains 14 residues. The CDR3 DNA follows: TGTGCCAGCAGCTTAGTCTCCGATAACTATGGCTACACCTTC. It specifies CASSLVSDNYGYTF.

CDR3 sequence: CASSLGSTYEQYF. In nucleotides, the CDR3 is TGTGCCAGCAGCCTTGGGTCCACCTACGAGCAGTACTTC. The chain couples TRBV27 to TRBJ2-7; D gene unclear. The CDR3 contains 13 residues. Germline lookup yields CDR1 MNHEY and CDR2 SMNVEV (reference sequence). The V end lost 6 bases, the J end lost 2 bases, and 11 bases lay between the germline ends.

The chain combines TRBV19 with TRBJ1-2; possible D gene TRBD1, 5 bases. The CDR3 is 14 residues long. V was shortened by 3 bases and J by 1 base, with 9 bases between the two germline ends. In germline, CDR1 is LNHDA, CDR2 SQIVND (reference sequence). CDR3 nucleotide sequence: TGTGCCAGTAGTATCGCGGGGGATAACTATGGCTACACCTTC. Protein: CASSIAGDNYGYTF. The full variable domain, its missing parts supplied by reference TRBV19 and TRBJ1-2, is DGGITQSPKYLFRKEGQNVTLSCEQNLNHDAMYWYRQDPGQGLRLIYYSQIVNDFQKGDIAEGYSVSREKKESFPLTVTSAQKNPTAFYLCASSIAGDNYGYTFGSGTRLTVV.

The chain uses TRBV5-1 and TRBJ2-1, with 7 bases aligning to TRBD2. Losses at the gene ends were 7 bases for V and 4 bases for J; bases not matched to a gene: 11. Germline CDR1 SGHRS, CDR2 YFSETQ. The CDR3 runs 15 residues. CDR3 nucleotide sequence: TGCGCCAGCGGGAGGAGGCGGGAGACTTACAATGAGCAGTTCTTC. Its translation is CASGRRRETYNEQFF.

This sequence joins TRBV10-3 and TRBJ2-1; D remains ambiguous. The CDR3 totals 15 residues. V was shortened by 4 bases and J by 2 bases, with 12 bases between the two germline ends. Germline loops: CDR1 ENHRY, CDR2 SYGVKD. This CDR3 is CAISGGGVPYNEQFF. As DNA, the CDR3 is TGTGCCATCAGTGGGGGTGGGGTGCCCTACAATGAGCAGTTCTTC.

CDR3: CASSEGVGTDKHF. DNA for the CDR3: TGCGCCAGCAGTGAGGGGGTTGGGACAGATAAGCATTTT. This chain connects TRBV10-2 to TRBJ1-5; 7 positions agree with TRBD1. There are 13 residues in the CDR3. The J segment lost 14 bases and the V segment lost 2 bases, leaving 9 bases of the junction unmatched. In germline, CDR1 is WSHSY, CDR2 SAAADI.

V usage is TRBV4-2 and J usage is TRBJ1-2; the match to TRBD1 covers 7 bases. After removal of 0 bases from V and 8 bases from J, the junction contained 12 bases not matched to a gene. The CDR3 runs to 16 residues. Germline-derived CDR1 and CDR2 are LGHNA and YNFKEQ. The CDR3 nucleotides read TGTGCCAGCAGCCAAGATAGGTCCTTAGGGGGCGGAGGCTACACCTTC. It translates to CASSQDRSLGGGGYTF.

The genes are TRBV4-1 and TRBJ2-5, with TRBD1 identical over 8 bases. With the DNA end fitting TRBJ2-7 better, the J assignment may be wrong. This CDR3 is built from 16 residues. Germline V gene sequence: CDR1 MGHRA, CDR2 YSYEKL. CDR3 loop: CASSQTPGQDSYEQYF. Written as DNA, the CDR3 is TGCGCCAGCAGCCAAACTCCGGGACAGGACTCCTACGAGCAGTACTTC.

The chain recombines TRBV11-2 with TRBJ1-5, with a weak D call TRBD1 (5 bases). In germline, CDR1 is SGHAT, CDR2 FQNNGV. The V end lost 4 bases, the J end lost 6 bases, and 16 bases lay between the germline ends. The CDR3 is 15 residues long. As DNA, the CDR3 is TGTGCCAGCAGCTCCGGGACGGATCACATTCAGCCCCAGCATTTT. It yields the protein CASSSGTDHIQPQHF.

This clone occurred once. The chain is built from TRBV11-2 and TRBJ2-1, with TRBD2 identical over 11 bases. This CDR3 is built from 15 residues. V lost 5 bases to trimming and J lost 7 bases; unmatched junction nucleotides: 7. Per the germline V gene, CDR1 is SGHAT and CDR2 is FQNNGV. The CDR3: CASSRGLAALNEQFF. In DNA form, the CDR3 reads TGTGCCAGCAGCCGGGGACTAGCGGCCTTGAATGAGCAGTTCTTC.

This chain uses TRBV19 with TRBJ1-3; D gene unclear. The V end was cut by 2 bases, the J end by 0 bases, with 5 bases between. The length of the CDR3 is 14 residues. Germline loops: CDR1 LNHDA, CDR2 SQIVND (reference sequence). CDR3 nucleotide sequence: TGTGCCAGTAGTATATGGGGCTCTGGAAACACCATATATTTT. This encodes CASSIWGSGNTIYF.

The genes are TRBV30 and TRBJ2-2; D not resolved. Trimming shortened V by 7 bases and J by 6 bases, and 9 bases separated the two germline ends. CDR3 length: 11 residues. CDR1 and CDR2 (germline): GTSNPN, SVGIG (reference sequence). Here the CDR3 reads CAYDLAGELFF. DNA for the CDR3: TGTGCCTACGACCTAGCCGGGGAGCTGTTTTTT.

This chain connects TRBV5-6 to TRBJ2-7; 7 nucleotides align to TRBD2. The CDR3 runs to 18 residues. Germline values: CDR1 SGHDT, CDR2 YYEEEE. V dropped 4 bases and J dropped 0; count of bases not matched to a gene: 16. This chain's CDR3 is CASSGSREEGRYSYEQYF. The CDR3, as DNA: TGTGCCAGCAGCGGAAGCCGGGAGGAAGGGAGGTACTCCTACGAGCAGTACTTC.